A selection of T cell receptor beta chains follows, all from one sample in a study of T cell repertoires in cytomegalovirus infection. Their cognate antigens are unknown. TCRdb reprocessed the reads via MiXCR and lists one record per CDR3 protein. The sample lists some 480,000 distinct CDR3 sequences; 30% to 40% were seen once. Sample: cultured PBMCs, taken from culture after CMV antigen stimulation. Receptor source: a human donor in good health (CMV status not recorded). Some clones in this sample may be carry-over from other donors' samples. Both conserved end residues are part of each CDR3. The order of the fields is D gene, clone size, J gene, V gene, CDR3 protein, CDR3 DNA. D genes are given only for firm matches. Not all rows give a size; the values are once, few, many and, for expanded clones, a class.

- - TRBJ2-1 TRBV6-2/TRBV6-3 CASSYGGTRYNEQFF TGTGCCAGCAGTTACGGGGGCACGCGTTACAATGAGCAGTTCTTC
- few TRBJ1-4 TRBV7-2 CASSPWGGDNEGLFF TGTGCCAGCAGCCCCTGGGGGGGTGATAATGAGGGACTGTTTTTT
- - TRBJ1-3 TRBV12-3/TRBV12-4 CASSPTGWGNTIYF TGTGCCAGCAGTCCGACAGGTTGGGGAAACACCATATATTTT
- few TRBJ1-1 TRBV12-3/TRBV12-4 CASSLGQAGTEAFF TGTGCCAGCAGTTTAGGACAGGCGGGCACTGAAGCTTTCTTT
- - TRBJ1-2 TRBV19 CASSMDPGAGYTF TGTGCCAGTAGTATGGACCCCGGAGCGGGCTACACCTTC
TRBD2 - TRBJ2-1 TRBV6-2/TRBV6-3 CASHGTSGYNEQFF TGTGCCAGCCACGGGACTAGCGGTTACAATGAGCAGTTCTTC
TRBD2 few TRBJ2-3 TRBV5-1 CASSWGLAGFHLTDTQYF TGCGCCAGCAGTTGGGGGTTAGCGGGATTCCACCTCACAGATACGCAGTATTTT
TRBD1 - TRBJ1-1 TRBV4-1 CASSQARGVSTEAFF TGCGCCAGCAGCCAAGCCAGGGGGGTGAGCACTGAAGCTTTCTTT
- - TRBJ2-1 TRBV5-6 CASSSFWAVHNEQFF TGTGCCAGCAGCTCTTTCTGGGCAGTACACAATGAGCAGTTCTTC
TRBD1 few TRBJ2-6 TRBV7-9 CASSFRGLGAGANVLTF TGTGCCAGCAGCTTTAGGGGGCTGGGGGCTGGGGCCAACGTCCTGACTTTC
TRBD1 - TRBJ1-2 TRBV19 CASSPTSTGRYGYTF TGTGCCAGTAGTCCCACCTCGACAGGGCGCTATGGCTACACCTTC
TRBD1 - TRBJ1-3 TRBV29-1 CSVMHRGGNTIYF TGCAGCGTGATGCACAGGGGTGGAAACACCATATATTTT
TRBD2 - TRBJ2-7 TRBV7-2 CASSVSGRRDYEQYF TGTGCCAGCAGCGTTAGCGGGAGAAGGGATTACGAGCAGTACTTC
- few TRBJ2-7 TRBV20-1 CSATRPQGMTYEQYF TGCAGTGCCACTCGCCCTCAGGGGATGACCTACGAGCAGTACTTC